The 10 T cell receptor beta chains listed next were all sequenced from one sample in a study of T cell responses to AZD1222 COVID-19 vaccine. Produced via immunoSEQ multiplex PCR; TCRdb's table is partial and in-frame only. The table records tens of thousands of clones, around 90% of them present only once. The sample was peripheral blood, taken on day 0 of AZD1222 vaccination. The receptors derive from an adult in good health.

This sequence joins TRBV5-6 and TRBJ2-5, with TRBD1 matching 9 bases. There are 14 residues in the CDR3. V trimming: 3 bases; J trimming: 1 base; junction bases outside the gene matches: 1. Germline assignment: CDR1 SGHDT and CDR2 YYEEEE. This CDR3 reads CASSYRGLQETQYF. CDR3 bases: TGTGCCAGCAGCTACAGGGGGCTCCAAGAGACCCAGTACTTC. The full variable domain, completed using reference TRBV5-6 and TRBJ2-5, is DAGVTQSPTHLIKTRGQQVTLRCSPKSGHDTVSWYQQALGQGPQFIFQYYEEEERQRGNFPDRFSGHQFPNYSSELNVNALLLGDSALYLCASSYRGLQETQYFGPGTRLLVL.

This chain links TRBV3-1 (or the pseudogene TRBV3-2) with TRBJ2-3; possibly TRBD2 for D (6 bases). The CDR3 runs to 16 residues. The germline V gene encodes CDR1 LGHDT and CDR2 YNNKEL (reference sequence). Trimming left V 4 bases short and J 0 bases short, with 14 bases between. CDR3: CASSLRLEASTDTQYF. CDR3 DNA sequence: TGTGCCAGCAGCCTCCGACTAGAAGCTAGCACAGATACGCAGTATTTT.

In this sample, this clone turned up once. The chain links TRBV4-1 to TRBJ2-1, with TRBD1 matching 8 bases. In germline, CDR1 is MGHRA, CDR2 YSYEKL. This CDR3 spans 14 amino acids. The J segment lost 5 bases and the V segment lost 8 bases, leaving 8 bases of the junction unmatched. CDR3 DNA: TGCGCCAGCCGTAGGACAGGGATAGACAATGAGCAGTTCTTC. The encoded protein is CASRRTGIDNEQFF.

This chain joins TRBV5-5 and TRBJ2-2, with D possibly matching TRBD1 (6 bases). CDR1 SGHKS and CDR2 YYEKEE come from the germline V gene (reference sequence). Trimming removed 4 bases at V and 5 bases at J, with 21 bases between. The CDR3 consists of 17 residues. CDR3 bases: TGTGCCAGCAGCCTGGGACATCTGAAGGTTTCTACCGGGGAGCTGTTTTTT. This codes for CASSLGHLKVSTGELFF. The entire variable domain, with the rest obtained from reference TRBV5-5 and TRBJ2-2, is as follows: DAGVTQSPTHLIKTRGQQVTLRCSPISGHKSVSWYQQVLGQGPQFIFQYYEKEERGRGNFPDRFSARQFPNYSSELNVNALLLGDSALYLCASSLGHLKVSTGELFFGEGSRLTVL.

The genes are TRBV20-1 and TRBJ2-5, with D tentatively TRBD1 or TRBD2 (5 bases each). Trimming removed 7 bases from V and 10 bases from J, with 16 bases in between. CDR1 and CDR2 (germline): DFQATT, SNEGSKA (reference sequence). The CDR3 extends over 11 amino acids. In nucleotides, the CDR3 is TGCAGTGGGGGCGGCCCTGAGGGCCAGTACTTC. Its protein is CSGGGPEGQYF.

The chain joins TRBV30 to TRBJ2-7; D could derive from TRBD1 or TRBD2 (5 bases each). CDR1 GTSNPN and CDR2 SVGIG come from the germline V gene (reference sequence). Between the trimmed V and J ends, which lost 0 bases and 4 bases, there was a span of 10 bases. This CDR3 has 13 residues. CDR3 nucleotides: TGTGCCTGGAGTGTAAACGGGGCATACGAGCAGTACTTC. Residues: CAWSVNGAYEQYF.

The chain carries TRBV6-5 and TRBJ1-5; D uncertain. Germline assignment: CDR1 MNHEY and CDR2 SVGAGI. The V end was cut by 0 bases, the J end by 0 bases, with 3 bases between. The CDR3 runs 14 residues. The CDR3 spells CASSYSNSNQPQHF. As DNA, the CDR3 is TGTGCCAGCAGTTACTCGAATAGCAATCAGCCCCAGCATTTT.

This rearrangement joins TRBV7-8 to TRBJ1-2; 12 bases are a match to TRBD1. The junction had 2 bases not matched to a gene; V was cut back by 5 bases and J by 4 bases. This CDR3 has 14 residues. Germline V CDR1 and CDR2: SGHVS, FQNEAQ. The chain's CDR3 is CASSPGQGAYGYTF. For the CDR3, the DNA is TGTGCCAGCAGCCCGGGACAGGGGGCCTATGGCTACACCTTC.

The chain links TRBV2 to TRBJ1-2, with TRBD1 matching 7 bases. Germline V gene data show CDR1 as SNHLY and CDR2 as FYNNEI. With V trimmed by 5 bases and J by 8 bases, 11 bases remained unmatched. This CDR3 region has 14 residues. The CDR3 DNA sequence: TGTGCCAGCAGTCCTTCGACAGGGCAGAAAGGCTACACCTTC. It yields the protein CASSPSTGQKGYTF.

The chain combines TRBV29-1 with TRBJ2-3; D is possibly TRBD1 or TRBD2 (6 bases each). The V gene lost 4 bases and the J gene lost 3 bases, with 14 bases spanning the gap. In germline, CDR1 is SQVTM, CDR2 ANQGSEA. The CDR3 is made up of 14 amino acids. CDR3 nucleotide sequence: TGCAGCGTTGGGAGGGGGACTGGGACAGATACGCAGTATTTT. Its translation: CSVGRGTGTDTQYF.